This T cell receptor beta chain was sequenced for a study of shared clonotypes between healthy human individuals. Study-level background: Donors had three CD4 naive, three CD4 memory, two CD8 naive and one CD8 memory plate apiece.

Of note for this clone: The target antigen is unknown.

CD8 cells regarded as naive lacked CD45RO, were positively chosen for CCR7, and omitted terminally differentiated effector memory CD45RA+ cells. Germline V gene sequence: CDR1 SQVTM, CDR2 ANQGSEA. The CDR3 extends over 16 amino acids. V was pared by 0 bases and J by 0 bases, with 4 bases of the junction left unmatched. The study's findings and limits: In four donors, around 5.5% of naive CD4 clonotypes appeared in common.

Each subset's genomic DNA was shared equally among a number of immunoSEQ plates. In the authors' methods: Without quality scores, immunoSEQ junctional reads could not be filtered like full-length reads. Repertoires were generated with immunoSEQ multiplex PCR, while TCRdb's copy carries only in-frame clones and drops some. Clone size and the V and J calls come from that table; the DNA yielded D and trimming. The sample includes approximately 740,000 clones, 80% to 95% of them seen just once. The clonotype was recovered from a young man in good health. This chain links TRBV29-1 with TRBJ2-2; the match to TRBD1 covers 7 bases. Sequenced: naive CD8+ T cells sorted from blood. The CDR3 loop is CSVEDGDRSNTGELFF. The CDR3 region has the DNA TGCAGCGTTGAAGACGGGGACAGATCGAACACCGGGGAGCTGTTTTTT.